Listed below are T cell receptor beta chains from one sample, sequenced in a study of PD-1 blockade in classical Hodgkin lymphoma. Clones were read by immunoSEQ multiplex PCR, and TCRdb kept only the in-frame ones, dropping some. The table records 100,000 or so clones, around 88% of them present only once. The specimen comprised peripheral blood mononuclear cells (PBMCs), sampled before the second cycle of nivolumab. All receptors come from a human donor with classical Hodgkin lymphoma. Each CDR3 is given with its conserved first and last residue. D genes are given only for firm matches. Not every row has a clone size; where given, it reads once, few, many or a size class.

d_call: NA
v_call: TRBV4-3
j_call: TRBJ1-2
clone_size: NA
cdr3_nt: TGCGCCAGCAGCCAAGATAAGGACGTCGGTACCTACACCTTC
cdr3_aa: CASSQDKDVGTYTF

d_call: TRBD1
v_call: TRBV4-3
j_call: TRBJ2-7
clone_size: NA
cdr3_nt: TGCGCCAGCAGCCGTGGGGACAGAAACTACGAGCAGTACTTC
cdr3_aa: CASSRGDRNYEQYF

d_call: TRBD1
v_call: TRBV28
j_call: TRBJ1-1
clone_size: NA
cdr3_nt: TGTGCCAGCAGGATGGACAGGGACACTGAAGCTTTCTTT
cdr3_aa: CASRMDRDTEAFF

d_call: NA
v_call: TRBV27
j_call: TRBJ2-5
clone_size: NA
cdr3_nt: TGTGCCAGCAGTTTATGGGGCAGGGGGGACCAAGAGACCCAGTACTTC
cdr3_aa: CASSLWGRGDQETQYF

d_call: TRBD1
v_call: TRBV14
j_call: TRBJ1-1
clone_size: NA
cdr3_nt: TGTGCCAGCAGCCAAGACCTGGGACAGGGGGCCGGGACTGAAGCTTTCTTT
cdr3_aa: CASSQDLGQGAGTEAFF

d_call: NA
v_call: TRBV18
j_call: TRBJ2-7
clone_size: NA
cdr3_nt: TGTGCCAGCTCACCCGACTCCGAGTTTAAGGAGCAGTACTTC
cdr3_aa: CASSPDSEFKEQYF

d_call: NA
v_call: TRBV30
j_call: TRBJ1-2
clone_size: once
cdr3_nt: TGTGCCTGCGGGGGAAACTATGGCTACACCTTC
cdr3_aa: CACGGNYGYTF

d_call: NA
v_call: TRBV2
j_call: TRBJ1-1
clone_size: NA
cdr3_nt: TGTGCCAGCAGGGGAGGGGTATCGCAGAACACTGAAGCTTTCTTT
cdr3_aa: CASRGGVSQNTEAFF

d_call: NA
v_call: TRBV7-9
j_call: TRBJ2-5
clone_size: NA
cdr3_nt: TGTGCCAGTCCCGCGGTGGGAGGCGAGACCCAGTACTTC
cdr3_aa: CASPAVGGETQYF

d_call: NA
v_call: TRBV11-2
j_call: TRBJ1-1
clone_size: NA
cdr3_nt: TGTGCCAGCAGCCTCTTGACAGCGCTTAACACTGAAGCTTTCTTT
cdr3_aa: CASSLLTALNTEAFF

d_call: NA
v_call: TRBV9
j_call: TRBJ1-1
clone_size: NA
cdr3_nt: TGTGCCAGCAGCCTCACAGGGCTGAACACTGAAGCTTTCTTT
cdr3_aa: CASSLTGLNTEAFF

d_call: NA
v_call: TRBV9
j_call: TRBJ1-2
clone_size: NA
cdr3_nt: TGTGCCAGCAGCATAGGGGGGCAGGGAGGGTATGGCTACACCTTC
cdr3_aa: CASSIGGQGGYGYTF

d_call: TRBD2
v_call: TRBV7-2
j_call: TRBJ2-1
clone_size: NA
cdr3_nt: TGTGCCAGCAGCTTTATGGGACTAGCGGGGGCCCATGAGCAGTTCTTC
cdr3_aa: CASSFMGLAGAHEQFF

d_call: NA
v_call: TRBV5-1
j_call: TRBJ1-2
clone_size: NA
cdr3_nt: TGCGCCAGCAGCTTGGCCGGGGATCCCCGCCAGTCTGACTATGGCTACACCTTC
cdr3_aa: CASSLAGDPRQSDYGYTF

d_call: NA
v_call: TRBV11-2
j_call: TRBJ1-1
clone_size: NA
cdr3_nt: TGTGCCAGCAGCTTTACAGGGCAAGCTTTCTTT
cdr3_aa: CASSFTGQAFF

d_call: TRBD1
v_call: TRBV10-3
j_call: TRBJ2-2
clone_size: NA
cdr3_nt: TGTGCCATCAGTCCTGGGACAGGGTCCGGGGAGCTGTTTTTT
cdr3_aa: CAISPGTGSGELFF

d_call: TRBD1
v_call: TRBV6-5
j_call: TRBJ2-7
clone_size: NA
cdr3_nt: TGTGCCAGCAGTTCCGGGGACAGGGAATCCCACGAGCAGTACTTC
cdr3_aa: CASSSGDRESHEQYF

d_call: TRBD2
v_call: TRBV30
j_call: TRBJ2-5
clone_size: NA
cdr3_nt: TGTGCCTGGAGTTTGGGTGGCGGGGGGGCCCAGGAGACCCAGTACTTC
cdr3_aa: CAWSLGGGGAQETQYF

d_call: NA
v_call: TRBV9
j_call: TRBJ2-1
clone_size: NA
cdr3_nt: TGTGCCAGCAGCGTGGGGTTATTCTCCTACAATGAGCAGTTCTTC
cdr3_aa: CASSVGLFSYNEQFF

d_call: TRBD1
v_call: TRBV7-9
j_call: TRBJ1-2
clone_size: NA
cdr3_nt: TGTGCCAGCAGCCATCCGGGACAGGGCTATGGCTACACCTTC
cdr3_aa: CASSHPGQGYGYTF

d_call: NA
v_call: TRBV5-8
j_call: TRBJ2-7
clone_size: NA
cdr3_nt: TGTGCCAGCAGCTTTGCGGGGAAGCAGTACTTC
cdr3_aa: CASSFAGKQYF

d_call: TRBD2
v_call: TRBV11-1
j_call: TRBJ2-1
clone_size: few
cdr3_nt: TGTGCCAGCAGGTATGCCGCGAGCGGGGTGACCTACAATGAGCAGTTCTTC
cdr3_aa: CASRYAASGVTYNEQFF

d_call: TRBD1
v_call: TRBV4-1
j_call: TRBJ2-5
clone_size: NA
cdr3_nt: TGCGCCAGCAGCCTCACCGGGACAGGGGGCGAGACCCAGTACTTC
cdr3_aa: CASSLTGTGGETQYF

d_call: TRBD1
v_call: TRBV12-5
j_call: TRBJ1-3
clone_size: NA
cdr3_nt: TGTGCTAGTGCTTCAGGACAGGGGGTTGGAAACACCATATATTTT
cdr3_aa: CASASGQGVGNTIYF

d_call: NA
v_call: TRBV5-1
j_call: TRBJ2-2
clone_size: NA
cdr3_nt: TGCGCCAGCAGCTCAAACAGGGCCCACACCGGGGAGCTGTTTTTT
cdr3_aa: CASSSNRAHTGELFF

d_call: TRBD1
v_call: TRBV6-1
j_call: TRBJ1-2
clone_size: NA
cdr3_nt: TGTGCCAGCAGTGTCCGACAGGGTTTCGCTTTAAACTATGGCTACACCTTC
cdr3_aa: CASSVRQGFALNYGYTF

d_call: TRBD1
v_call: TRBV4-2
j_call: TRBJ1-2
clone_size: once
cdr3_nt: TGTGCCAGCAGCCCCGGGACAGGGGGAGACTATGGCTACACCTTC
cdr3_aa: CASSPGTGGDYGYTF

d_call: TRBD1
v_call: TRBV6-5
j_call: TRBJ2-7
clone_size: NA
cdr3_nt: TGTGCCAGCAGTTTTCCGGGACAGTCCTACGAGCAGTACTTC
cdr3_aa: CASSFPGQSYEQYF

d_call: TRBD2
v_call: TRBV14
j_call: TRBJ2-1
clone_size: NA
cdr3_nt: TGTGCCAGCAGCCCTAGCGGGGGTCTTCCCTACAATGAGCAGTTCTTC
cdr3_aa: CASSPSGGLPYNEQFF

d_call: TRBD2
v_call: TRBV4-3
j_call: TRBJ2-5
clone_size: NA
cdr3_nt: TGCGCCAGCAGCCAAGGGACTAGCGGGGGGGCCGGAAAGACCCAGTACTTC
cdr3_aa: CASSQGTSGGAGKTQYF

d_call: NA
v_call: TRBV15
j_call: TRBJ2-3
clone_size: NA
cdr3_nt: TGTGCCACCAGCCTGGACGTACTAGATACGCAGTATTTT
cdr3_aa: CATSLDVLDTQYF

d_call: NA
v_call: TRBV6-6
j_call: TRBJ2-1
clone_size: NA
cdr3_nt: TGTGCCAGCAGGAAACAAGGGGAGCAGTTCTTC
cdr3_aa: CASRKQGEQFF

d_call: NA
v_call: TRBV28
j_call: TRBJ1-1
clone_size: NA
cdr3_nt: TGTGCCAGCAGTTGGGTCTCTGCCGGGACAATGAACACTGAAGCTTTCTTT
cdr3_aa: CASSWVSAGTMNTEAFF

d_call: NA
v_call: TRBV30
j_call: TRBJ1-1
clone_size: NA
cdr3_nt: TGTGCCTGGCGGTGGGAGAGGGACACTGAAGCTTTCTTT
cdr3_aa: CAWRWERDTEAFF

d_call: NA
v_call: TRBV6-1
j_call: TRBJ2-7
clone_size: NA
cdr3_nt: TGTGCCAGCAGTGAAGCGGTCAGGGTGTACGAGCAGTACTTC
cdr3_aa: CASSEAVRVYEQYF